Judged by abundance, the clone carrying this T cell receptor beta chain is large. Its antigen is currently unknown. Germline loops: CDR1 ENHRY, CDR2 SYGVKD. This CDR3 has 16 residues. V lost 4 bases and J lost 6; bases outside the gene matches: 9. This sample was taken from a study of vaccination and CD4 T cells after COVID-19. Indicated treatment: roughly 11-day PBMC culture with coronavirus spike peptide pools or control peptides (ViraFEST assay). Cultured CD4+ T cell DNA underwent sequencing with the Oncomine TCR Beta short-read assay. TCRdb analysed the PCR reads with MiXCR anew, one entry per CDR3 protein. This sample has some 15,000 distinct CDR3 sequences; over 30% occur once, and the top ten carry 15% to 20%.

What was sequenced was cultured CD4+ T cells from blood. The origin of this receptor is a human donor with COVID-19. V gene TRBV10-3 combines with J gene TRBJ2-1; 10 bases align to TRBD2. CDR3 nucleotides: TGTGCCATCAGTGGTCAGAGCGGGGGGGCCGTCAATGAGCAGTTCTTC. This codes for CAISGQSGGAVNEQFF.